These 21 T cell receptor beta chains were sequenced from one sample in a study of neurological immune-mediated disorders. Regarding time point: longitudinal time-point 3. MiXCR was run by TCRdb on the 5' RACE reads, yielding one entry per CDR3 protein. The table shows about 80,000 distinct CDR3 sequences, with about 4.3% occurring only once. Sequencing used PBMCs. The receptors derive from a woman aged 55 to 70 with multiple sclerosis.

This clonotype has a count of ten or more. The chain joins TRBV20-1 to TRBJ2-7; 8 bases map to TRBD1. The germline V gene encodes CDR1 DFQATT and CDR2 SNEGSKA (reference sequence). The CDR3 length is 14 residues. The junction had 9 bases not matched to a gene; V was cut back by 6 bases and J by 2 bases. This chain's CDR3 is CSAPDRVSTYEQYF. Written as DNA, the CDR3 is TGCAGTGCCCCGGACAGGGTTTCGACCTACGAGCAGTACTTC.

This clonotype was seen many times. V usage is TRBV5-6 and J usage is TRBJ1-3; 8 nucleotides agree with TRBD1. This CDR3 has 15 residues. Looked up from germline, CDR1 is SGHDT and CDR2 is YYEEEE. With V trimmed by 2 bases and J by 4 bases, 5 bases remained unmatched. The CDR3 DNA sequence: TGTGCCAGCAGCTTCAGGGGGCGCACCGGAAACACCATATATTTT. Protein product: CASSFRGRTGNTIYF.

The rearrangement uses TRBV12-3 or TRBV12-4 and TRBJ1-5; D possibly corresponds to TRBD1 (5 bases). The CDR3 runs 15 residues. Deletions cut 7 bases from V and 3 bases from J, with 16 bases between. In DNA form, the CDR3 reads TGTGCCAGCACCCCTTGGGTGGGGCCCAATCAGCCCCAGCATTTT. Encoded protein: CASTPWVGPNQPQHF.

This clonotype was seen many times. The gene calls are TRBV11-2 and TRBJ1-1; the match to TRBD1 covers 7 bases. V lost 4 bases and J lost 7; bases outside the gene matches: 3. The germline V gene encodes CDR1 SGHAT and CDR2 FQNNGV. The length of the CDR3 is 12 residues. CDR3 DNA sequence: TGTGCCAGCAGCTGGGGACAGCGTGAAGCTTTCTTT. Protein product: CASSWGQREAFF.

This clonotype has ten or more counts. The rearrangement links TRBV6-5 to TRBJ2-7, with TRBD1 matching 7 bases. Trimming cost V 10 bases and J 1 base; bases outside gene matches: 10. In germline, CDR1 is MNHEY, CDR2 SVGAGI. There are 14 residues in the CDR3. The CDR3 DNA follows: TGTGCCATAAAGCGAGGACAGGAGTCCTACGAGCAGTACTTC. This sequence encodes CAIKRGQESYEQYF.

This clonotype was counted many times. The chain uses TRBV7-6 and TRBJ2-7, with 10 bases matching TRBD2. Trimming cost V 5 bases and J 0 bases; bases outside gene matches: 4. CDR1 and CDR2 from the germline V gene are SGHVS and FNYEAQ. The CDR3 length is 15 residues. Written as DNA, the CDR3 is TGTGCCAGCAGCCCCGTAGCGGGGGGCTCCTACGAGCAGTACTTC. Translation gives CASSPVAGGSYEQYF.

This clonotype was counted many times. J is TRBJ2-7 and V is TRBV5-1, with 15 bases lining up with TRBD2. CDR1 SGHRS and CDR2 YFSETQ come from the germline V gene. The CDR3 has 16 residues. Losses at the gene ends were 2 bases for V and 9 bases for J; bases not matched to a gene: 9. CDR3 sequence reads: CASSFTRTSGGAVQYF. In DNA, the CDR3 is TGCGCCAGCAGCTTTACGAGGACTAGCGGGGGGGCTGTGCAGTACTTC.

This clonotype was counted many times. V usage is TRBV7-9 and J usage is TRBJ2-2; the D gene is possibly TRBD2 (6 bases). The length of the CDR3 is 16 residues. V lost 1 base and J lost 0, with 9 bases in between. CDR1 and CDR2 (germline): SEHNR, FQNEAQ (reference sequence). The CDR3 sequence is CASSLGGGANTGELFF. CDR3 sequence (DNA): TGTGCCAGCAGCTTAGGCGGAGGGGCGAACACCGGGGAGCTGTTTTTT. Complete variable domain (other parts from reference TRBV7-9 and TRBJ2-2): DTGVSQNPRHKITKRGQNVTFRCDPISEHNRLYWYRQTLGQGPEFLTYFQNEAQLEKSRLLSDRFSAERPKGSFSTLEIQRTEQGDSAMYLCASSLGGGANTGELFFGEGSRLTVL.

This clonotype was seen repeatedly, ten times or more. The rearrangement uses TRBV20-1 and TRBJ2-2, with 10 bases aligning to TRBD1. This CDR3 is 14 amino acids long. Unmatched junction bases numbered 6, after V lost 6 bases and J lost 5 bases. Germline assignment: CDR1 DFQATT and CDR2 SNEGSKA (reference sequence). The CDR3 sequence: CSARPGQGTGELFF. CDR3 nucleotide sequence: TGCAGTGCGAGGCCGGGACAGGGGACCGGGGAGCTGTTTTTT.

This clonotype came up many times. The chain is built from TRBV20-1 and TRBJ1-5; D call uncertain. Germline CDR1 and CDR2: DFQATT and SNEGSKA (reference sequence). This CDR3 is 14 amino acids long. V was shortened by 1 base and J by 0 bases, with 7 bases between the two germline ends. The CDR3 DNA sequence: TGCAGTGCTAGAGTAGGGTATAGCAATCAGCCCCAGCATTTT. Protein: CSARVGYSNQPQHF.

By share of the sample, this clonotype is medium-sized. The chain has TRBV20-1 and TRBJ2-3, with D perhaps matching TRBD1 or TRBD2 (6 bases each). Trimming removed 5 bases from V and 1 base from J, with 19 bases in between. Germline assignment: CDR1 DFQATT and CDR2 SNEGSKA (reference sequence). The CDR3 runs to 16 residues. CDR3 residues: CSAELGGWPGTDTQYF. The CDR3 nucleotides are TGCAGTGCTGAACTGGGGGGCTGGCCCGGCACAGATACGCAGTATTTT.

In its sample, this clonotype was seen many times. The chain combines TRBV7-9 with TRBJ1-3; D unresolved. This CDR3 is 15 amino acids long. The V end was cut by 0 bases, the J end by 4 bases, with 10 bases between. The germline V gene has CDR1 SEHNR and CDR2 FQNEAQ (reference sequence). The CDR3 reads CASSLARLLGNTIYF. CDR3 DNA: TGTGCCAGCAGCTTAGCGCGGTTGCTCGGAAACACCATATATTTT.

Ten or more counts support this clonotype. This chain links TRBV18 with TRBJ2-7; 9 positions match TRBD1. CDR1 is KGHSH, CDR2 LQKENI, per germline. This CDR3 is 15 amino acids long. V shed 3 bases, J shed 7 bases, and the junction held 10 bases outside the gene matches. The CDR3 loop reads CASSPRTGDKAEQYF. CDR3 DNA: TGTGCCAGCTCACCCCGGACAGGGGATAAGGCTGAGCAGTACTTC.

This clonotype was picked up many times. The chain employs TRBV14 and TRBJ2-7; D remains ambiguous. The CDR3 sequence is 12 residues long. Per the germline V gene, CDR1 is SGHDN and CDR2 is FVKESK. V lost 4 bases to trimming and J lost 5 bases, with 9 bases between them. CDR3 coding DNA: TGTGCCAGCAGCCCCTCCGGTAACGAGCAGTACTTC. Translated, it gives CASSPSGNEQYF.

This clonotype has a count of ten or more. The CDR3 spells CSATLAGGPGELFF. Written as DNA, the CDR3 is TGCAGTGCTACTCTAGCGGGGGGTCCCGGGGAGCTGTTTTTT. The genes are TRBV20-1 and TRBJ2-2; 11 bases are shared with TRBD2. The V gene end was trimmed by 4 bases and the J gene end by 6 bases; junction bases not matched to a gene: 4. Germline V gives CDR1 DFQATT, CDR2 SNEGSKA (reference sequence). This CDR3 comprises 14 residues.

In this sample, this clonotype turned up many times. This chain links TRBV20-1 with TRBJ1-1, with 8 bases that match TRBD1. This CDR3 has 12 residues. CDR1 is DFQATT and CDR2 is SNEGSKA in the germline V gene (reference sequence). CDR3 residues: CRPTGGGTEAFF. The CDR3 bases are TGCAGGCCAACAGGGGGGGGCACTGAAGCTTTCTTT.

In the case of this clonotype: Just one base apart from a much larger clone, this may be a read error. CDR3 residues: CASFGQNTGELFF. CDR3 DNA: TGCGCCAGCTTTGGACAAAACACCGGGGAGCTGTTTTTT. The chain uses TRBV5-1 and TRBJ2-2; tentatively, D is TRBD1 (5 bases). CDR3 length: 13 amino acids. The germline V gene encodes CDR1 SGHRS and CDR2 YFSETQ. The V end was cut by 7 bases, the J end by 2 bases, with 9 bases between. The full variable domain, with the rest looked up from reference TRBV5-1 and TRBJ2-2, is KAGVTQTPRYLIKTRGQQVTLSCSPISGHRSVSWYQQTPGQGLQFLFEYFSETQRNKGNFPGRFSGRQFSNSRSEMNVSTLELGDSALYLCASFGQNTGELFFGEGSRLTVL.

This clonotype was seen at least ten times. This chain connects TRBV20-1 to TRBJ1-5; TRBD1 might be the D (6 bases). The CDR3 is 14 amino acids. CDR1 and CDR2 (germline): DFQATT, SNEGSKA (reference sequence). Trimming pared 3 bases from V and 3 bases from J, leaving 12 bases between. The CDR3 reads CSASYGGPNQPQHF. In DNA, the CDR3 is TGCAGTGCTAGTTACGGGGGGCCCAATCAGCCCCAGCATTTT.

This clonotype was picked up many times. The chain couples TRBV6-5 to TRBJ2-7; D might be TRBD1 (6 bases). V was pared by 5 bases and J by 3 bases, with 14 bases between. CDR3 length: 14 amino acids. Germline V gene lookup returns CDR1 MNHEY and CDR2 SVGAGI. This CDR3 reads CASSTPGTSYEQYF. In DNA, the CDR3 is TGTGCCAGCAGTACCCCCGGGACAAGCTACGAGCAGTACTTC.

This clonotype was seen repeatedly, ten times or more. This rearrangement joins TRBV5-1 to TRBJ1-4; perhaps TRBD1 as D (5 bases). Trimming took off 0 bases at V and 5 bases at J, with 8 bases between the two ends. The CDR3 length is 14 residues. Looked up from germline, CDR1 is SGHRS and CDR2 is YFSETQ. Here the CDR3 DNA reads TGCGCCAGCAGCTTGGCACAGGCAAATGAAAAACTGTTTTTT. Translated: CASSLAQANEKLFF.

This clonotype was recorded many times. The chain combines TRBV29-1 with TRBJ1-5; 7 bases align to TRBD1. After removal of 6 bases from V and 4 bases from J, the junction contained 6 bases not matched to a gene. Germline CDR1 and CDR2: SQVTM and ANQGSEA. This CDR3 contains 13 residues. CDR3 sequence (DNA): TGCAGCGTCGCAGGGGGGGGGAATCAGCCCCAGCATTTT. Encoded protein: CSVAGGGNQPQHF. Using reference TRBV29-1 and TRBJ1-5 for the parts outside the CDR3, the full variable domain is SAVISQKPSRDICQRGTSLTIQCQVDSQVTMMFWYRQQPGQSLTLIATANQGSEATYESGFVIDKFPISRPNLTFSTLTVSNMSPEDSSIYLCSVAGGGNQPQHFGDGTRLSIL.